One and the same sample provided the 4 T cell receptor beta chains below, sequenced in a study of T cell responses to AZD1222 COVID-19 vaccine. Profiled with immunoSEQ multiplex PCR; TCRdb holds only in-frame clones, not every one. Counted here are roughly 77,000 clones, about 91% occurring once; the ten biggest clones make up 7% to 8.5%. The input for sequencing was peripheral blood, taken on day 0 of MenACWY control vaccination. These TCRs come from an adult in good health.

This sequence joins TRBV7-3 and TRBJ2-2, with D hard to call. With 5 bases removed from V and 2 bases from J, the gap between germline ends came to 12 bases. The CDR3 covers 15 residues. Germline CDR1 reads SGHTA; CDR2 reads FQGTGA. In DNA, the CDR3 is TGTGCCAGCAGCCCCCCCGGGTCCAACACCGGGGAGCTGTTTTTT. It codes for CASSPPGSNTGELFF.

CDR3 protein: CASSFGTGLDSRDGYTF. The CDR3 DNA reads as TGTGCCAGCAGCTTTGGGACAGGTTTAGACTCGAGGGATGGCTACACCTTC. The rearrangement joins TRBV5-6 to TRBJ1-2, with 8 bases lining up with TRBD1. This CDR3 contains 17 residues. Trimming took 2 bases from V and 6 from J; bases not matched to a gene: 15. Germline values: CDR1 SGHDT, CDR2 YYEEEE. Combining the CDR3 with reference TRBV5-6 and TRBJ1-2 gives the whole variable domain DAGVTQSPTHLIKTRGQQVTLRCSPKSGHDTVSWYQQALGQGPQFIFQYYEEEERQRGNFPDRFSGHQFPNYSSELNVNALLLGDSALYLCASSFGTGLDSRDGYTFGSGTRLTVV.

V gene TRBV10-3 combines with J gene TRBJ2-1; the match to TRBD1 covers 7 bases. Germline values: CDR1 ENHRY, CDR2 SYGVKD. The V gene end was trimmed by 3 bases and the J gene end by 5 bases; junction bases not matched to a gene: 1. The length of the CDR3 is 13 residues. CDR3 sequence: CAISEGTDNEQFF. CDR3 DNA sequence: TGTGCCATCAGTGAAGGGACAGACAATGAGCAGTTCTTC.

V and J are TRBV28 and TRBJ2-7; unclear D gene. The germline CDR1 and CDR2 sequences are MDHEN and SYDVKM. The V end was cut by 3 bases, the J end by 3 bases, with 9 bases between. The CDR3 totals 13 residues. The CDR3: CASSFSDGYEQYF. The CDR3 DNA follows: TGTGCCAGCAGTTTCTCGGATGGCTACGAGCAGTACTTC. The full variable domain, in which reference TRBV28 and TRBJ2-7 provide the parts outside the CDR3, is DVKVTQSSRYLVKRTGEKVFLECVQDMDHENMFWYRQDPGLGLRLIYFSYDVKMKEKGDIPEGYSVSREKKERFSLILESASTNQTSMYLCASSFSDGYEQYFGPGTRLTVT.